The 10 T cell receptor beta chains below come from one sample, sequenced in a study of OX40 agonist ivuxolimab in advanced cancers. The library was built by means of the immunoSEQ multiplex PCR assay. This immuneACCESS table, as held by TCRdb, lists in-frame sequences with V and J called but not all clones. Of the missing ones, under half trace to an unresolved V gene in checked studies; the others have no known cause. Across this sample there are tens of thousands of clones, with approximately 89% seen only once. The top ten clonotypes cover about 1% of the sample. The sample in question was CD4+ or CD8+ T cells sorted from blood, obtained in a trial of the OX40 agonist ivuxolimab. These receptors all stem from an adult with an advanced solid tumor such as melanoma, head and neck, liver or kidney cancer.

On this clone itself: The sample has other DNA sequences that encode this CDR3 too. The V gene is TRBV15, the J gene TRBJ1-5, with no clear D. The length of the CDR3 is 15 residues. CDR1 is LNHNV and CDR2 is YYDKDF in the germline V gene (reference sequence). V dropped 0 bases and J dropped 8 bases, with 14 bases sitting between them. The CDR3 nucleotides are TGTGCCACCAGCAGAGATGTGGGCTTGGGCGAGCCCCAGCATTTT. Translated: CATSRDVGLGEPQHF.

The CDR3 is CASSKSGYGNTIYF. The CDR3 DNA reads TGTGCCAGCAGTAAATCAGGGTATGGAAACACCATATATTTT. The chain joins TRBV6-1 to TRBJ1-3; tentatively, D is TRBD1 (5 bases). V was shortened by 5 bases and J by 3 bases, with 11 bases between the two germline ends. Per the germline V gene, CDR1 is MNHNS and CDR2 is SASEGT. There are 14 residues in the CDR3.

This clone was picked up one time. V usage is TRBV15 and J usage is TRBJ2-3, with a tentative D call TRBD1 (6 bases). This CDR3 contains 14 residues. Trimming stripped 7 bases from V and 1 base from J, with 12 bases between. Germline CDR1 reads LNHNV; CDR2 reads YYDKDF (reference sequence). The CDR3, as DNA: TGTGCCACCAAGGTTCCAGGGGGCACAGATACGCAGTATTTT. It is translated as CATKVPGGTDTQYF.

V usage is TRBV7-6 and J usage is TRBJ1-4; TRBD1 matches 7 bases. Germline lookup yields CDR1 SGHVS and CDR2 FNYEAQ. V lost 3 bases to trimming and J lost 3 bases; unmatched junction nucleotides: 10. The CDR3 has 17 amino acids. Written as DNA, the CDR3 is TGTGCCAGCAGCTTGAATGCCGCAGGGACAGCTAATGAAAAACTGTTTTTT. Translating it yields CASSLNAAGTANEKLFF.

The CDR3 nucleotides are TGTGCCACCAGCAGAGCTAGAGGGGCAAACGAGCAGTACTTC. It yields the protein CATSRARGANEQYF. The chain couples TRBV15 to TRBJ2-5, with D perhaps assigned TRBD1 or TRBD2 (5 bases each). The DNA matches TRBJ2-7 better at its end, which makes the J call doubtful. Per germline, CDR1 LNHNV and CDR2 YYDKDF (reference sequence). This CDR3 comprises 14 residues.

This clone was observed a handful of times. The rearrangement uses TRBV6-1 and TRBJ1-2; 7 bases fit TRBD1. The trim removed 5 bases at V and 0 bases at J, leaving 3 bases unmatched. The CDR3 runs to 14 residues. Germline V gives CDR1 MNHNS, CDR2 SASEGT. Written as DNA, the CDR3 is TGTGCCAGCAGTAGACAGGGATCTAACTATGGCTACACCTTC. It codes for CASSRQGSNYGYTF.

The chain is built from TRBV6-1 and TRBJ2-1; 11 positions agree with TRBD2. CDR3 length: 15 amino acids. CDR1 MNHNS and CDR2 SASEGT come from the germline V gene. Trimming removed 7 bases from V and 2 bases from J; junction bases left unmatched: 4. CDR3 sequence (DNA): TGTGCCAGCACCACGACTAGCGGGGCCTACAATGAGCAGTTCTTC. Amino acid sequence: CASTTTSGAYNEQFF.

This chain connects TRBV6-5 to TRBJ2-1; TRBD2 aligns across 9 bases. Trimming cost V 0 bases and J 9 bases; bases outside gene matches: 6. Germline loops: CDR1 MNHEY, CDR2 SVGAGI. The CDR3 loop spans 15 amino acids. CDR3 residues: CASSYSGGGAREQFF. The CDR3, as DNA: TGTGCCAGCAGTTACTCTGGCGGGGGGGCCCGTGAGCAGTTCTTC.

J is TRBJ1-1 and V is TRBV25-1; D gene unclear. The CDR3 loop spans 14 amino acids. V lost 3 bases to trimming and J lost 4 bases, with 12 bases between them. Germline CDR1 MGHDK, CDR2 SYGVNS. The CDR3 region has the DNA TGTGCCAGCAGTGACCTAGAACCCGGCACTGAAGCTTTCTTT. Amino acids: CASSDLEPGTEAFF.

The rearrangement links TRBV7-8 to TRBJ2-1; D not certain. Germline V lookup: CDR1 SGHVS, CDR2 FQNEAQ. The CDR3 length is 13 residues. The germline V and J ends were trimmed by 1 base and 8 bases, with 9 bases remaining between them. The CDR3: CASSLERGHEQFF. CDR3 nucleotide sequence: TGTGCCAGCAGCTTAGAGCGAGGACATGAGCAGTTCTTC.